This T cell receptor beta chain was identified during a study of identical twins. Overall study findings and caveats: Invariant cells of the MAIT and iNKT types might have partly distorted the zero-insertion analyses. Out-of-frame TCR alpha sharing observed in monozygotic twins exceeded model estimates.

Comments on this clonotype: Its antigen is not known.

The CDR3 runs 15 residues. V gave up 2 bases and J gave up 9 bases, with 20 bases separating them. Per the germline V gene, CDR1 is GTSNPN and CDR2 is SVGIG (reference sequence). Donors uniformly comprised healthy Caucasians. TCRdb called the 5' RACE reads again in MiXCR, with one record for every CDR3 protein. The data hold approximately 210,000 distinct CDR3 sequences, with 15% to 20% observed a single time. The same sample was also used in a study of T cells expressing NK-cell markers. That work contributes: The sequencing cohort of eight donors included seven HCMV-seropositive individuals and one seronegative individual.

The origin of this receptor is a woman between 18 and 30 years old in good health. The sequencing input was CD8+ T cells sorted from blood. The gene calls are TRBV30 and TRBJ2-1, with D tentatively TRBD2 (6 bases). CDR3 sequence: CAWSNPGDNWIEQFF. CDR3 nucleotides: TGTGCCTGGAGTAATCCGGGAGACAATTGGATTGAGCAGTTCTTC.